These 25 T cell receptor beta chains were sequenced from one sample in a study of identical twins. Each CDR3 protein is one row after TCRdb ran MiXCR on the 5' RACE reads. Among under 800,000 distinct CDR3 sequences listed, less than 25% were seen once. The same data also contributed to another study, on T cells expressing NK-cell markers.

Sequenced material: PBMCs. The receptors were gathered from a woman aged 18-29 years in good health.

The gene calls are TRBV29-1 and TRBJ2-7; D is possibly TRBD1 or TRBD2 (6 bases each). Germline values: CDR1 SQVTM, CDR2 ANQGSEA. The CDR3 consists of 14 residues. Trimming stripped 6 bases from V and 4 bases from J, with 19 bases between. The CDR3 sequence: CSVTFGGRGYEQYF. The DNA for the CDR3 is TGCAGCGTGACCTTCGGGGGCCGAGGATACGAGCAGTACTTC.

The J gene is TRBJ2-3, the V gene TRBV12-3 or TRBV12-4; D ambiguous. The CDR3 is 13 residues long. Trimming removed 2 bases at V and 5 bases at J, with 8 bases between. CDR3: CASSLQRKDTQYF. The DNA for the CDR3 is TGTGCCAGCAGTTTACAGCGAAAAGATACGCAGTATTTT.

The chain recombines TRBV27 with TRBJ2-7; 7 nucleotides align to TRBD2. Germline V gene sequence: CDR1 MNHEY, CDR2 SMNVEV (reference sequence). This CDR3 spans 16 amino acids. J gave up 0 bases and V 4 bases, and 9 bases lay outside the gene matches. DNA for the CDR3: TGTGCCAGCAGTTCCCGTTCTGCGGGGGACTCCTACGAGCAGTACTTC. Translation gives CASSSRSAGDSYEQYF.

The chain carries TRBV20-1 and TRBJ1-2, with a weak D call TRBD1 (6 bases). V lost 8 bases and J lost 7, with 20 bases in between. This CDR3 spans 13 amino acids. Per the germline V gene, CDR1 is DFQATT and CDR2 is SNEGSKA (reference sequence). The CDR3 DNA reads as TGCAGTTGCCGGTTCCCTACAGGGTTTGGCTACACCTTC. Protein sequence: CSCRFPTGFGYTF.

This chain links TRBV29-1 with TRBJ2-7, with a weak D call TRBD1 (5 bases). Germline CDR1 reads SQVTM; CDR2 reads ANQGSEA. The CDR3 extends over 13 amino acids. Deletions cut 5 bases from V and 1 base from J, with 12 bases between. CDR3 in DNA: TGCAGCGTTCTTGGCGGACAATCCTACGAGCAGTACTTC. It codes for CSVLGGQSYEQYF.

The CDR3: CASKVRYRTDTQYF. The DNA for the CDR3 is TGTGCCAGTAAGGTGAGGTACCGTACAGATACGCAGTATTTT. This chain links TRBV19 with TRBJ2-3; D is unresolved. Looked up from germline, CDR1 is LNHDA and CDR2 is SQIVND (reference sequence). The ends were cut back, 7 bases at V and 3 bases at J, with 14 bases in the middle. CDR3 length equals 14 residues.

The table lists this clonotype with a few counts. J is TRBJ2-1 and V is TRBV27, with D possibly matching TRBD2 (5 bases). In germline, CDR1 is MNHEY, CDR2 SMNVEV (reference sequence). V was cut by 2 bases and J by 8 bases, with 10 bases left in between. The CDR3 has 13 amino acids. CDR3 DNA sequence: TGTGCCAGCAGTTTACGGAGGTGGGATGAGCAGTTCTTC. The encoded protein is CASSLRRWDEQFF.

The genes are TRBV29-1 and TRBJ2-1; D is undetermined. The CDR3 extends over 8 amino acids. V was cut by 4 bases and J by 15 bases, with 7 bases left in between. CDR1 is SQVTM and CDR2 is ANQGSEA in the germline V gene. The DNA of the CDR3 is TGCAGCGTTGGACCATGGTTCTTC. This gives the protein CSVGPWFF.

This clonotype turned up a few times. The chain has TRBV5-6 and TRBJ2-3; D remains unclear. The germline V and J ends were trimmed by 2 bases and 1 base, with 14 bases remaining between them. Germline CDR1 and CDR2: SGHDT and YYEEEE. The CDR3 is 16 amino acids. CDR3 nucleotides: TGTGCCAGCAGCTTTAACCGAGGACGGGGCACAGATACGCAGTATTTT. Residues: CASSFNRGRGTDTQYF.

This clonotype has just a few counts. J is TRBJ2-5 and V is TRBV20-1; D assignment may be TRBD1 or TRBD2 (6 bases each). Germline assignment: CDR1 DFQATT and CDR2 SNEGSKA (reference sequence). The CDR3 is 14 residues long. The V end was cut by 3 bases, the J end by 1 base, with 12 bases between. CDR3 loop: CSASFPGAQETQYF. The CDR3 DNA reads as TGCAGTGCTAGTTTTCCGGGGGCCCAAGAGACCCAGTACTTC.

This rearrangement joins TRBV12-3 or TRBV12-4 to TRBJ2-1; no clear D. V lost 7 bases, J lost 10 bases, and 17 bases lay in between. The CDR3 spans 13 residues. CDR3: CASTPRVSGEQFF. In nucleotides, the CDR3 is TGTGCCAGCACCCCAAGGGTCTCGGGCGAGCAGTTCTTC.

This clonotype was picked up a small number of times. The chain joins TRBV12-3 or TRBV12-4 to TRBJ2-1, with TRBD2 as a possible D gene (7 bases). The V gene lost 3 bases and the J gene lost 6 bases, with 15 bases spanning the gap. This CDR3 spans 15 amino acids. CDR3 amino acids: CASSFKGGEGNEQFF. In DNA, the CDR3 is TGTGCCAGCAGTTTCAAGGGGGGGGAGGGCAATGAGCAGTTCTTC.

The CDR3 coding sequence is TGTGCCAGCAGCCACCCGACTAGCGGGGAGGAGACCCAGTACTTC. Residues: CASSHPTSGEETQYF. This chain links TRBV7-9 with TRBJ2-5; 11 bases fit TRBD2. The germline CDR1 and CDR2 sequences are SEHNR and FQNEAQ (reference sequence). The CDR3 covers 15 residues. The ends lost 5 bases at V and 5 bases at J; junction bases unmatched: 7.

As to this clonotype: With a much larger clone just one base away, this may be a read error. J is TRBJ1-1 and V is TRBV7-8; the D is unclear. The CDR3 has 12 amino acids. Germline V gene lookup returns CDR1 SGHVS and CDR2 FQNEAQ. Trimming took off 1 base at V and 4 bases at J, with 4 bases between the two ends. The CDR3, as DNA: TGTGCCAGCAGCTTAGTTCTCACTGAAGCTTTCTTT. Translation: CASSLVLTEAFF.

The chain couples TRBV10-3 to TRBJ2-2, with D perhaps assigned TRBD1 or TRBD2 (5 bases each). V was shortened by 6 bases and J by 2 bases, with 13 bases between the two germline ends. Germline CDR1 reads ENHRY; CDR2 reads SYGVKD. This CDR3 has 15 residues. CDR3 DNA sequence: TGTGCCATCAGGCTAGGGACGGACAACACCGGGGAGCTGTTTTTT. It codes for CAIRLGTDNTGELFF.

The V call is TRBV29-1, the J call TRBJ1-1, with 7 bases lining up with TRBD1. The CDR3 contains 12 residues. V lost 5 bases and J lost 5; bases outside the gene matches: 5. Germline V lookup: CDR1 SQVTM, CDR2 ANQGSEA. CDR3 in DNA: TGCAGCGTTTCCGACAGGGAAACTGAAGCTTTCTTT. This codes for CSVSDRETEAFF.

This chain connects TRBV11-2 to TRBJ2-1, with D perhaps matching TRBD2 (6 bases). Trimming removed 3 bases at V and 4 bases at J, with 16 bases between. Germline V gene data show CDR1 as SGHAT and CDR2 as FQNNGV. The CDR3 spans 16 residues. This CDR3 reads CASSLMERGLYNEQFF. CDR3 nucleotide sequence: TGTGCCAGCAGCTTGATGGAACGGGGGTTGTACAATGAGCAGTTCTTC.

This clonotype turned up a few times. The chain employs TRBV12-3 or TRBV12-4 and TRBJ1-1; D is perhaps TRBD1 (6 bases). The CDR3 sequence is 15 residues long. V was pared by 6 bases and J by 0 bases, with 14 bases between. Here the CDR3 DNA reads TGTGCCAGCAGATCCCAGGGACACCTGAACACTGAAGCTTTCTTT. Protein product: CASRSQGHLNTEAFF.

V and J are TRBV5-1 and TRBJ2-2; D perhaps matches TRBD2 (6 bases). CDR3 length equals 14 residues. The germline CDR1 and CDR2 sequences are SGHRS and YFSETQ. V lost 5 bases, J lost 5 bases, and 13 bases lay in between. The CDR3: CASRGREMTGELFF. The CDR3 bases are TGCGCCAGCAGGGGGCGGGAAATGACCGGGGAGCTGTTTTTT.

About this clonotype itself: This may arise from a read error, as a much more abundant clone is one base away. The CDR3 DNA reads TGCAGCGTTGACCAAGGGGAAGATACGCAGTATTTT. This gives the protein CSVDQGEDTQYF. V gene TRBV29-1 combines with J gene TRBJ2-3, with D possibly matching TRBD1 (5 bases). The CDR3 has 12 amino acids. V dropped 3 bases and J dropped 5 bases, with 9 bases sitting between them. Germline CDR1 and CDR2: SQVTM and ANQGSEA.

This clonotype has just a few counts. The V call is TRBV6-5, the J call TRBJ1-1, with a tentative D call TRBD1 (5 bases). The germline gives CDR1 MNHEY, CDR2 SVGAGI. The CDR3 spans 12 residues. Trimming stripped 4 bases from V and 10 bases from J, with 13 bases between. CDR3 nucleotides: TGTGCCAGCAGTTTGGGGGGTCTGGTAGCTTTCTTT. Amino acid sequence: CASSLGGLVAFF.

There are many counts of this clonotype. The V and J genes are TRBV5-5 and TRBJ2-7; D is possibly TRBD2 (6 bases). This CDR3 is 14 amino acids long. V lost 0 bases and J 3 bases, leaving 10 bases between the germline ends. Germline V gene lookup returns CDR1 SGHKS and CDR2 YYEKEE (reference sequence). The CDR3 DNA sequence: TGTGCCAGCAGCTTGGGTGCGGGATTCTACGAGCAGTACTTC. This encodes CASSLGAGFYEQYF.

This chain uses TRBV6-2 or TRBV6-3 with TRBJ2-4, with D perhaps TRBD2 (5 bases). The CDR3 is 17 residues long. V was cut by 2 bases and J by 2 bases, with 16 bases left in between. Germline assignment: CDR1 MNHEY and CDR2 SVGEGT. CDR3 region: CASSYVGGGLTKNIQYF. The CDR3 DNA follows: TGTGCCAGCAGTTACGTAGGTGGAGGTCTAACCAAAAACATTCAGTACTTC.

This rearrangement joins TRBV7-9 to TRBJ2-3; D unresolved. Germline CDR1 reads SEHNR; CDR2 reads FQNEAQ (reference sequence). V was clipped by 3 bases and J by 0 bases, with 7 bases between them. The CDR3 contains 14 residues. The CDR3: CASSFLTSTDTQYF. Here the CDR3 DNA reads TGTGCCAGCAGCTTCCTCACTAGCACAGATACGCAGTATTTT.

This clonotype occurred a few times. The V gene is TRBV11-3, the J gene TRBJ2-3, with a weak D call TRBD2 (6 bases). This CDR3 is built from 17 residues. The V gene's germline CDR1 is SGHNT and CDR2 YENEEA. The V gene lost 0 bases and the J gene lost 1 base, with 14 bases spanning the gap. CDR3 bases: TGTGCCAGCAGCTTAGATTCCAGCGGGCATGGCACAGATACGCAGTATTTT. Its protein product is CASSLDSSGHGTDTQYF.